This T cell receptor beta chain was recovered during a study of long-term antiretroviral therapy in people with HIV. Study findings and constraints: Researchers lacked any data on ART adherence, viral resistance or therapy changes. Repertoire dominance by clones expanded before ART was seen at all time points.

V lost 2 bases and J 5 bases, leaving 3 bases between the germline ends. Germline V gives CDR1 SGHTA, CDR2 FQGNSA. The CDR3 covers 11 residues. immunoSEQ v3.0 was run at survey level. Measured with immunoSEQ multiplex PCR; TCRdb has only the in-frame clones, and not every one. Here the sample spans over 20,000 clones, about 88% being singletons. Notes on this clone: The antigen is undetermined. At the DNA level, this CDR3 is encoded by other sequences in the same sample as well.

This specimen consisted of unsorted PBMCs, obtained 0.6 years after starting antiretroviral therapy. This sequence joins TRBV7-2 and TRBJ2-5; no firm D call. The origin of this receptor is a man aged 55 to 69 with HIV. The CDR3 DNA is TGTGCCAGCAGCTTATATGAGACCCAGTACTTC. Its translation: CASSLYETQYF.